This T cell receptor beta chain was documented in a study of blood T cells in healthy people across ages. The study, taken as a whole, reports: A roughly linear age-dependent decrease characterized TCR beta diversity per million T cells.

The CDR3 spans 15 residues. Germline CDR1 reads SGHTA; CDR2 reads FQGNSA. V was shortened by 3 bases and J by 5 bases, with 15 bases between the two germline ends. Then a second PCR, running about 6 to 12 cycles, was carried out with a sample-barcoded 5' primer and a J-beta primer mix. TCRdb re-called the 5' RACE reads with MiXCR, one entry per CDR3 protein. The repertoire holds some 780,000 distinct CDR3 sequences, around 50% seen once, with around 24% in the top ten. In its sample, this clonotype was seen a few times. Its matching antigen is unknown. The specimen was blood. The receptor was isolated from a man aged 35-49 years in good health. V is TRBV7-2 and J is TRBJ2-3; D is unclear. The CDR3 is CASSFESLKGDTQYF. The CDR3 DNA sequence: TGTGCCAGCAGCTTTGAGTCCCTGAAGGGAGATACGCAGTATTTT.